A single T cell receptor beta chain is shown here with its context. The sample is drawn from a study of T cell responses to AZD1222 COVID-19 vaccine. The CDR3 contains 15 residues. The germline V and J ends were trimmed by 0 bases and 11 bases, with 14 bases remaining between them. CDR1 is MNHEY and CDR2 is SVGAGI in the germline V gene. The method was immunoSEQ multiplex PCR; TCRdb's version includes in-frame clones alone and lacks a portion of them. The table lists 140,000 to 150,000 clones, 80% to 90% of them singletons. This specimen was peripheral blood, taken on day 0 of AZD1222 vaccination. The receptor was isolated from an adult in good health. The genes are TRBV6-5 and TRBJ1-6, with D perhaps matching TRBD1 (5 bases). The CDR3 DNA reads TGTGCCAGCAGTTACTCGGGGGTAACTCGGACACCCCTCCACTTT. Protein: CASSYSGVTRTPLHF.